This T cell receptor beta chain emerged from a study of OX40 agonist ivuxolimab in advanced cancers. Assay used: immunoSEQ multiplex PCR; TCRdb lists only in-frame clones, some missing. The data hold about 80,000 clones, with about nine tenths observed a single time. CDR3 length: 11 residues. Germline V gene sequence: CDR1 MNHEY, CDR2 SVGAGI. Trimming removed 4 bases at V and 5 bases at J, with 5 bases between. The TCR comes from an adult with an advanced solid tumor such as melanoma, head and neck, liver or kidney cancer. The specimen comprised CD4+ or CD8+ T cells sorted from blood, sampled in a trial of the OX40 agonist ivuxolimab. The gene calls are TRBV6-5 and TRBJ1-1; no firm D call. CDR3 DNA sequence: TGTGCCAGCAGTTGGAAGACTGAAGCTTTCTTT. This encodes CASSWKTEAFF.